The 7 T cell receptor beta chains reported below all come from one sample, sequenced in a study of type 1 and type 2 diabetes patients (dated by TCRdb to between 2015 and 2016). TCRdb lists the instrument as Illumina MiSeq. Genomic DNA from sorted T cell subsets was used as template for TCRbeta CDR3 amplification. The TCRbeta CDR3 region was amplified by multiplex PCR using 30 forward and 13 reverse primers. TCRdb handled the public reads itself, with Q25 trimming in fastp and clone calling in MiXCR, and kept productive beta chains. Rows are unified per CDR3 protein, each entry keeping the most common DNA and genes. The sample table holds approximately 260,000 distinct CDR3 sequences, of which more than 40% were seen once. Jointly, the top ten make up about 13% of the sample. Sequencing used peripheral blood mononuclear cells (PBMCs). The receptors were gathered from a man aged 18 to 35 with type 2 diabetes.

This clonotype was counted a few times. The chain uses TRBV30 and TRBJ1-1; D may be TRBD1 (6 bases). V lost 3 bases to trimming and J lost 3 bases, with 11 bases between them. Per germline, CDR1 GTSNPN and CDR2 SVGIG (reference sequence). The CDR3 has 13 residues. CDR3 DNA sequence: TGTGCCTGGAGGACAACAGGGTACACTGAAGCTTTCTTT. Translating it yields CAWRTTGYTEAFF.

This chain links TRBV3-1 with TRBJ2-7; tentative D call: TRBD2 (6 bases). This CDR3 is built from 14 residues. V lost 3 bases, J lost 2 bases, and 11 bases lay in between. Germline V lookup: CDR1 LGHDT, CDR2 YNNKEL (reference sequence). CDR3 DNA sequence: TGTGCCAGCAGCCACTCGGGACTGGCCTACGAGCAGTACTTC. It translates to CASSHSGLAYEQYF.

This clonotype was observed a handful of times. This chain connects TRBV2 to TRBJ2-3; 7 bases map to TRBD1. This CDR3 contains 13 residues. CDR1 is SNHLY, CDR2 FYNNEI, per germline. J was trimmed by 1 base and V by 7 bases; bases with no gene match: 2. CDR3 coding DNA: TGTGCCAGCATAAGGGGGCGCACAGATACGCAGTATTTT. It encodes CASIRGRTDTQYF.

The chain employs TRBV19 and TRBJ1-4; TRBD1 aligns across 7 bases. Germline CDR1 LNHDA, CDR2 SQIVND (reference sequence). After removal of 7 bases from V and 0 bases from J, the junction contained 5 bases not matched to a gene. The CDR3 is made up of 15 amino acids. CDR3 nucleotides: TGTGCCAGTAAGGACAGGACACCAACTAATGAAAAACTGTTTTTT. Its translation is CASKDRTPTNEKLFF.

This chain connects TRBV29-1 to TRBJ1-2, with 11 bases aligning to TRBD1. This CDR3 has 16 residues. Germline V gene data show CDR1 as SQVTM and CDR2 as ANQGSEA. V gave up 0 bases and J gave up 3 bases; unmatched junction bases: 6. This chain's CDR3 is CSVEDTGGQGDYGYTF. In nucleotides, the CDR3 is TGCAGCGTTGAAGACACGGGGGGACAGGGGGACTATGGCTACACCTTC.

The rearrangement joins TRBV19 to TRBJ1-1; no definite D call. CDR1 and CDR2 (germline): LNHDA, SQIVND (reference sequence). V lost 9 bases and J 3 bases, leaving 11 bases between the germline ends. CDR3 size: 12 residues. The CDR3 spells CASISIYTEAFF. In DNA, the CDR3 is TGTGCCAGCATCAGCATCTACACTGAAGCTTTCTTT. Filled out from reference TRBV19 and TRBJ1-1, the complete variable domain reads DGGITQSPKYLFRKEGQNVTLSCEQNLNHDAMYWYRQDPGQGLRLIYYSQIVNDFQKGDIAEGYSVSREKKESFPLTVTSAQKNPTAFYLCASISIYTEAFFGQGTRLTVV.

This chain uses TRBV28 with TRBJ2-7, with D possibly called TRBD1 or TRBD2 (5 bases each). The CDR3 length is 14 residues. With 8 bases removed from V and 3 bases from J, the gap between germline ends came to 17 bases. Germline V gene lookup returns CDR1 MDHEN and CDR2 SYDVKM. Here the CDR3 DNA reads TGTGCCAGCCGGCCCCTTGGGACCTACTACGAGCAGTACTTC. Its translation is CASRPLGTYYEQYF.